This T cell receptor (beta chain) was obtained from a study of blood T cells in healthy people across ages. Findings and limits, study-wide: While age rose, TCR beta diversity per million T cells dropped in a roughly linear way. Long-lived donors carried more naive CD4+ cells and greater diversity than aged donors.

Alongside a J-beta primer mix, a sample-barcoded 5' primer served in a second PCR lasting roughly 6 to 11 cycles. TCRdb passed the 5' RACE reads through MiXCR, listing each CDR3 protein once. The table has fewer than 2,000,000 distinct CDR3 sequences, 39% seen once. On this clonotype itself: Its target is unknown.

Germline trimming cut 0 bases from V and 4 bases from J; bases unmatched to any gene: 13. Per the germline V gene, CDR1 is DFQATT and CDR2 is SNEGSKA (reference sequence). The CDR3 consists of 18 residues. Healthy Caucasians from Russia aged roughly 6 to 95 served as donors. The study isolated at least 6.5 million PBMCs from each sample. This sequence joins TRBV20-1 and TRBJ2-2; 8 bases are shared with TRBD2. The TCR sequence derives from a human donor in good health. Sequenced sample: blood. CDR3 amino acids: CSARDGRGGSFGTGELFF. CDR3 nucleotide sequence: TGCAGTGCTAGAGATGGACGGGGGGGCTCCTTCGGCACCGGGGAGCTGTTTTTT.